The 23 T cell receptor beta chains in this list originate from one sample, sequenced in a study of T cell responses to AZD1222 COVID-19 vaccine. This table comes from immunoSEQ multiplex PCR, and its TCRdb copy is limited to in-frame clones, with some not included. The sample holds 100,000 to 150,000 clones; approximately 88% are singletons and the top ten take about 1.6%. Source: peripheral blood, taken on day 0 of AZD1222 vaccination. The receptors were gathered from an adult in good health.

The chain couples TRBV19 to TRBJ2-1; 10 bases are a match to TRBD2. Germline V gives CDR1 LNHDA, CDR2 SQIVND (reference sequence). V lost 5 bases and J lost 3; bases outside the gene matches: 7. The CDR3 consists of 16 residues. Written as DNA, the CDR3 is TGTGCCAGTAGTCCTAGCGGGAGTTTTTTCTACAATGAGCAGTTCTTC. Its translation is CASSPSGSFFYNEQFF.

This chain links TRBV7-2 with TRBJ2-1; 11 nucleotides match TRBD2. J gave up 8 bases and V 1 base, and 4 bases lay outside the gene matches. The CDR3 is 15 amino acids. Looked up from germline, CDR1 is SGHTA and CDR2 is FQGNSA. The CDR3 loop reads CASSLGLAGSDEQFF. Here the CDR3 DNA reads TGTGCCAGCAGCTTAGGACTAGCGGGAAGCGATGAGCAGTTCTTC.

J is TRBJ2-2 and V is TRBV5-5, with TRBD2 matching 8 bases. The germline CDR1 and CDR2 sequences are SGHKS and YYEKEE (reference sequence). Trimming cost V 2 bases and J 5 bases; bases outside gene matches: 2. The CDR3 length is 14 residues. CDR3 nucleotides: TGTGCCAGCAGCTTCGGGAGGGGGACCGGGGAGCTGTTTTTT. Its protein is CASSFGRGTGELFF.

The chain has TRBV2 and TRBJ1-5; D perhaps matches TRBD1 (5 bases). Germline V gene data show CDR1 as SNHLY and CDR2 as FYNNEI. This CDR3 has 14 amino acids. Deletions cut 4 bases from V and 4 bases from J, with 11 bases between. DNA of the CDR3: TGTGCCAGCAGTGCGGGGGACGGGAATCAGCCCCAGCATTTT. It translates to CASSAGDGNQPQHF.

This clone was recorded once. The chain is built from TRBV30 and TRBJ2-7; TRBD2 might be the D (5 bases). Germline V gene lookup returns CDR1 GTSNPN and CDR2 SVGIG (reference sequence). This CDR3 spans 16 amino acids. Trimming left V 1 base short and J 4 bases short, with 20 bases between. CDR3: CAWSALTRRNRYEQYF. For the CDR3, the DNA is TGTGCCTGGAGTGCCCTCACTAGAAGGAACCGTTACGAGCAGTACTTC.

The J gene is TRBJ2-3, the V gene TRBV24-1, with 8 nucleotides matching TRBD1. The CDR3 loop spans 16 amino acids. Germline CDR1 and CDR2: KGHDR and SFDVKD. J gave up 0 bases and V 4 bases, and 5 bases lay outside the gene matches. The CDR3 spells CATSDQTGESTDTQYF. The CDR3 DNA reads TGTGCCACCAGTGACCAGACAGGGGAGAGCACAGATACGCAGTATTTT.

This CDR3 reads CASSGLAGNEQFF. The CDR3 DNA reads TGTGCCAGCAGCGGACTGGCGGGGAATGAGCAGTTCTTC. The J gene is TRBJ2-1, the V gene TRBV11-3; a weak D match, TRBD2 (6 bases). CDR1 SGHNT and CDR2 YENEEA come from the germline V gene. The CDR3 covers 13 residues. The V end lost 5 bases, the J end lost 7 bases, and 12 bases lay between the germline ends. Supplemented by reference TRBV11-3 and TRBJ2-1, the full variable domain reads EAGVVQSPRYKIIEKKQPVAFWCNPISGHNTLYWYLQNLGQGPELLIRYENEEAVDDSQLPKDRFSAERLKGVDSTLKIQPAELGDSAVYLCASSGLAGNEQFFGPGTRLTVL.

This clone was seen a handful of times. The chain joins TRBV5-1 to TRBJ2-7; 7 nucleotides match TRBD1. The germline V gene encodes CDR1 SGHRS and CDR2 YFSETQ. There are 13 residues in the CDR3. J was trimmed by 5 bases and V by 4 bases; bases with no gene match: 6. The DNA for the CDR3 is TGCGCCAGCAGCCTATGGGACAGCCACGAGCAGTACTTC. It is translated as CASSLWDSHEQYF.

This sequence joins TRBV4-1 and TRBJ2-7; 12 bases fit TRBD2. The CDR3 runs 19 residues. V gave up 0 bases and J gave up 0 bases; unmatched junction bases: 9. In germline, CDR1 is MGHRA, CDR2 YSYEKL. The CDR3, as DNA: TGCGCCAGCAGCCAAGAGCCCTGGACTAGCGGGAAGGTCTCCTACGAGCAGTACTTC. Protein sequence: CASSQEPWTSGKVSYEQYF.

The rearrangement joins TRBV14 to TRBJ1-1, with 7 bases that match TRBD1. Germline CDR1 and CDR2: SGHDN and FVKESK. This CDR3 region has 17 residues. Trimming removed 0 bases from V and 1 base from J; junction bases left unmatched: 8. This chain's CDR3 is CASSQDMAGGTNTEAFF. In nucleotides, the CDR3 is TGTGCCAGCAGCCAAGATATGGCAGGGGGGACGAACACTGAAGCTTTCTTT.

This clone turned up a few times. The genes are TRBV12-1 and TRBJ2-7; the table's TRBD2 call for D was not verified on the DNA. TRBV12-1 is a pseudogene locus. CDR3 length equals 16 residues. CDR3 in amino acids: CASSWVYRDFLTEQYF. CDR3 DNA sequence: TGTGCCAGCAGCTGGGTTTACCGGGACTTTCTAACCGAGCAGTACTTC.

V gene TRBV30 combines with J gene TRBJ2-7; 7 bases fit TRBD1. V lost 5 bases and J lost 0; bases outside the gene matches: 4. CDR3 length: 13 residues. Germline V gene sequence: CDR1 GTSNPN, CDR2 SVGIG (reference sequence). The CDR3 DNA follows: TGTGCCTGGGGACAGGATTACTCCTACGAGCAGTACTTC. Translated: CAWGQDYSYEQYF.

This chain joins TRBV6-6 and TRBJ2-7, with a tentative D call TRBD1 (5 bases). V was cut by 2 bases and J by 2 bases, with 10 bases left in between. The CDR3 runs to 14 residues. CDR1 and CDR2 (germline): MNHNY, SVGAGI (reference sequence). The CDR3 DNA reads TGTGCCAGCAGTTACAGTCCGGACACCTACGAGCAGTACTTC. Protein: CASSYSPDTYEQYF.

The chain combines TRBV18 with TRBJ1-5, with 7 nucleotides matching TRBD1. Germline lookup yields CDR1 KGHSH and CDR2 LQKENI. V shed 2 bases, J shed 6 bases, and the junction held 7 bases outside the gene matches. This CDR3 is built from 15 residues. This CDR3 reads CASSPWRQGSQPQHF. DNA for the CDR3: TGTGCCAGCTCACCATGGAGACAGGGCAGTCAGCCCCAGCATTTT. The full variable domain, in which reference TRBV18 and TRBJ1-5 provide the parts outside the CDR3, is NAGVMQNPRHLVRRRGQEARLRCSPMKGHSHVYWYRQLPEEGLKFMVYLQKENIIDESGMPKERFSAEFPKEGPSILRIQQVVRGDSAAYFCASSPWRQGSQPQHFGDGTRLSIL.

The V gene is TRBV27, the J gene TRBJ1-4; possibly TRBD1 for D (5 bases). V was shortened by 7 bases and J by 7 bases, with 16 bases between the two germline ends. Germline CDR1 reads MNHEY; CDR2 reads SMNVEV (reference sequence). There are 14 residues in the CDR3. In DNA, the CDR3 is TGTGCCAGCACAAGGGGTCAGGGCGGTGAAAAACTGTTTTTT. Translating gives CASTRGQGGEKLFF. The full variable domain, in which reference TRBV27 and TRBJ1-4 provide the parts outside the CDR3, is EAQVTQNPRYLITVTGKKLTVTCSQNMNHEYMSWYRQDPGLGLRQIYYSMNVEVTDKGDVPEGYKVSRKEKRNFPLILESPSPNQTSLYFCASTRGQGGEKLFFGSGTQLSVL.

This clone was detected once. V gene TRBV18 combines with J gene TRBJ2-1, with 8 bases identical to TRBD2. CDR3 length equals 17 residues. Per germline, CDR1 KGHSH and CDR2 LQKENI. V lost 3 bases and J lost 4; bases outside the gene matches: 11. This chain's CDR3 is CASSPAGGWARYNEQFF. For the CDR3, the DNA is TGTGCCAGCTCACCGGCGGGAGGCTGGGCTAGATACAATGAGCAGTTCTTC.

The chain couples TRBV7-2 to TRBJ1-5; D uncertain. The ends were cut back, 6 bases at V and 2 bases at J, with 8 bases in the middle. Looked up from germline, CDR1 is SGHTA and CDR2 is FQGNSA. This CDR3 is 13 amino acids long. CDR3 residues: CASSSRGNQPQHF. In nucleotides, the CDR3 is TGTGCCAGCAGTTCGAGGGGCAATCAGCCCCAGCATTTT. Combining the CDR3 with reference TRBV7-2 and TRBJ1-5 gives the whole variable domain GAGVSQSPSNKVTEKGKDVELRCDPISGHTALYWYRQSLGQGLEFLIYFQGNSAPDKSGLPSDRFSAERTGGSVSTLTIQRTQQEDSAVYLCASSSRGNQPQHFGDGTRLSIL.

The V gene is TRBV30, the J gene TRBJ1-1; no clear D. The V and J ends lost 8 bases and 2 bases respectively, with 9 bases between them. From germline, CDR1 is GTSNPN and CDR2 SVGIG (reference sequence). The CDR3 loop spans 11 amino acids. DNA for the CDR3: TGTGCCCGGATTCGAAACACTGAAGCTTTCTTT. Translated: CARIRNTEAFF.

This CDR3 reads CASSEPGQGTDTQYF. As DNA, the CDR3 is TGTGCCAGCAGCGAGCCGGGACAGGGTACAGATACGCAGTATTTT. The chain carries TRBV3-1 (or the pseudogene TRBV3-2) and TRBJ2-3; 9 positions match TRBD1. Trimming took 5 bases from V and 3 from J; bases not matched to a gene: 6. The CDR3 has 15 amino acids. CDR1 is LGHDT, CDR2 YNNKEL, per germline (reference sequence).

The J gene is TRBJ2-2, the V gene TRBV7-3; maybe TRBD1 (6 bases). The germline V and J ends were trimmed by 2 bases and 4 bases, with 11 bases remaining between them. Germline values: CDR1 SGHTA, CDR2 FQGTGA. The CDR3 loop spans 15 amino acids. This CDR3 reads CASSLYRAGTGELFF. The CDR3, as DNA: TGTGCCAGCAGCTTATACAGGGCGGGCACCGGGGAGCTGTTTTTT.

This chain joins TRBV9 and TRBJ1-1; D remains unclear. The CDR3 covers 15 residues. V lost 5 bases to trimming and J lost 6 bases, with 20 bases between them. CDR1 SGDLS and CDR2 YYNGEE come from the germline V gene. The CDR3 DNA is TGTGCCAGCAGGCGGACGGGAGGGAGTGACTCTGAAGCTTTCTTT. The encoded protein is CASRRTGGSDSEAFF.

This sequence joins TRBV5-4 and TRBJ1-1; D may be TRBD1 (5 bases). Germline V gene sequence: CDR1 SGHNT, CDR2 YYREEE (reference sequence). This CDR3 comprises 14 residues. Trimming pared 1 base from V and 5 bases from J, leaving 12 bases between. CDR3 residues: CASSLMGEATEAFF. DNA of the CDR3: TGTGCCAGCAGCTTGATGGGGGAAGCAACTGAAGCTTTCTTT.

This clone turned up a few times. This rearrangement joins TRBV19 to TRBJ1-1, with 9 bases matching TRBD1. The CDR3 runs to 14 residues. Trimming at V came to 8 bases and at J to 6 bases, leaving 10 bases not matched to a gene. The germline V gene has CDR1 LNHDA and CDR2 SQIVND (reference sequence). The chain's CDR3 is CASGVGQGLAEAFF. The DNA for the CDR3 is TGTGCCAGTGGTGTGGGACAGGGTTTAGCTGAAGCTTTCTTT.